Listed below are T cell receptor beta chains from one sample, sequenced in a study of Ad26.COV2.S vaccination and SARS-CoV-2 variants. Produced via immunoSEQ multiplex PCR; TCRdb's table is partial and in-frame only. The table lists 450,000 to 550,000 clones, approximately 89% of them singletons, with 2.5% in the top ten. The source material was peripheral blood, sampled in a trial of Ad26.COV2.S vaccine versus placebo. Source of these receptors: a person aged 18-65 years who received the Ad26.COV2.S COVID-19 vaccine or a placebo. The CDR3 runs from the conserved cysteine through the conserved F or W. The D gene is left open where the match is weak. Only some rows state a clone size, as once, few, many or a class for expanded clones.

DNA,CDR3,size,J,V,D,length
TGTGCCAGCAGCTTTATGGGGATCACTGAAGCTTTCTTT,CASSFMGITEAFF,NA,TRBJ1-1,TRBV7-2,NA,13
TGTGCCAGCAGCTTGTGGAGGGGGACCGGGGCCAACGTCCTGACTTTC,CASSLWRGTGANVLTF,NA,TRBJ2-6,TRBV5-5,NA,16
TGTGCCAGCGCCGTGGAGTATTCGGTCTATGGCTACACCTTC,CASAVEYSVYGYTF,NA,TRBJ1-2,TRBV6-5,NA,14
TGTGCCAGCAGCCAACGCGGGGGGGAGGAGACCCAGTACTTC,CASSQRGGEETQYF,NA,TRBJ2-5,TRBV3-1/TRBV3-2,TRBD2,14
TGTGCCAGCTCACCTCAAGGTGGTGGGAGTCAGCCCCAGCATTTT,CASSPQGGGSQPQHF,NA,TRBJ1-5,TRBV18,NA,15
TGTGCCATCAGTGAGAACCGGAGGTTTGGGGAGGGGGAAGCTTTCTTT,CAISENRRFGEGEAFF,NA,TRBJ1-1,TRBV10-3,NA,16
TGCAGCGTCGAGACCATTAGCGGGAGAATTTGGTCCGGGCAGTATTTT,CSVETISGRIWSGQYF,NA,TRBJ2-3,TRBV29-1,TRBD2,16
TGTGCCACCAGCAGAGATTATACAGCTAATGAAAAACTGTTTTTT,CATSRDYTANEKLFF,NA,TRBJ1-4,TRBV15,NA,15
TGTGCCACCAGTGTATTTGTGGGGACGCCTGAAGCTTTCTTT,CATSVFVGTPEAFF,NA,TRBJ1-1,TRBV15,NA,14
TGTGCCAGCAGCCAAGAGGGACGGCCTAACGGGGGCTACACCTTC,CASSQEGRPNGGYTF,once,TRBJ1-2,TRBV14,NA,15
TGTGCCAGTAGTTCGGGCCGAGGGAGCAATCAGCCCCAGCATTTT,CASSSGRGSNQPQHF,few,TRBJ1-5,TRBV19,NA,15
TGTGCCAGCAGCCAGAAGGACAGGGGCCCTTATGGCTACACCTTC,CASSQKDRGPYGYTF,NA,TRBJ1-2,TRBV28,TRBD1,15
TGTGCCAGCAGCTTGCTCCCCAACCCGGGGACTGAAGCTTTCTTT,CASSLLPNPGTEAFF,NA,TRBJ1-1,TRBV5-4,NA,15
TGTGCCATCAGTCAGGGAGGAACGCGCATGAACACTGAAGCTTTCTTT,CAISQGGTRMNTEAFF,NA,TRBJ1-1,TRBV10-3,NA,16
TGTGCCAGCAGTTACTGGACTGAAGCTTTCTTT,CASSYWTEAFF,NA,TRBJ1-1,TRBV6-5,NA,11
TGTGCCACCAGTGACCCTCACGAGCCGGCGCGGGGGAACGAAGAGACCCAGTACTTC,CATSDPHEPARGNEETQYF,once,TRBJ2-5,TRBV24-1,TRBD2,19
TGTGCCAGCAGCTTTCCAGGGAGGTCCACTGAAGCTTTCTTT,CASSFPGRSTEAFF,once,TRBJ1-1,TRBV7-2,NA,14
TGTGCCAGCAGCCATCAGGGGTTGGGCACTGAAGCTTTCTTT,CASSHQGLGTEAFF,NA,TRBJ1-1,TRBV4-2,NA,14
TGTGCCAGCAGTTCTGGCTTTGAGGATCTGTTTTTT,CASSSGFEDLFF,NA,TRBJ1-4,TRBV12-3/TRBV12-4,NA,12
TGTGCCAGCAGCTTACAGGGGGTAAACACTGAAGCTTTCTTT,CASSLQGVNTEAFF,NA,TRBJ1-1,TRBV7-3,TRBD1,14
TGTGCCAGCAGTTCACAGGGGGCGACCTACAATGAGCAGTTCTTC,CASSSQGATYNEQFF,NA,TRBJ2-1,TRBV6-2/TRBV6-3,TRBD1,15
TGTGCCAGCAGTTCCCCTAGTAGCGGGGGCCAAGAGACCCAGTACTTC,CASSSPSSGGQETQYF,NA,TRBJ2-5,TRBV28,TRBD2,16
TGTGCCAGCAGCTTAATTAGGGGTGGCTATGGCTACACCTTC,CASSLIRGGYGYTF,NA,TRBJ1-2,TRBV7-9,NA,14
TGTGCCAGTAGTCTCCCGTGGGGCATGGCGGGCTCACCCCTCCACTTT,CASSLPWGMAGSPLHF,NA,TRBJ1-6,TRBV19,NA,16
TGTGCCAGCAGCCAACGGGACAGGGGGACCGGAAACACCATATATTTT,CASSQRDRGTGNTIYF,NA,TRBJ1-3,TRBV4-2,TRBD1,16
TGTGCCAGCAGTTACCTGGGGGGGCGCGGGGTAAATGAGCAGTTCTTC,CASSYLGGRGVNEQFF,NA,TRBJ2-1,TRBV6-5,NA,16
TGTGCCAGCTCACCACAACCGGGACAGGGCTACGAGCAGTACTTC,CASSPQPGQGYEQYF,once,TRBJ2-7,TRBV18,TRBD1,15
TGTGCCAGCACCGACGGGGACAGGGAGGGTGTTGAAGCTTTCTTT,CASTDGDREGVEAFF,NA,TRBJ1-1,TRBV11-1,TRBD1,15
TGTGCCAGCAGCTTAGTTTTGGCAGGGTCCGATACGCAGTATTTT,CASSLVLAGSDTQYF,NA,TRBJ2-3,TRBV11-1,NA,15
TGTGCCTGGAGTCCTCGGGGACAGGTTCGCGCAGATACGCAGTATTTT,CAWSPRGQVRADTQYF,NA,TRBJ2-3,TRBV30,TRBD1,16
TGTGCCAGTAGTTCGCTAGCTAGGTTCGGAGAGACCCAGTACTTC,CASSSLARFGETQYF,NA,TRBJ2-5,TRBV19,NA,15
TGCGCCAGGATCTCCCCGACAGGGTTCAATGAGCAGTTCTTC,CARISPTGFNEQFF,NA,TRBJ2-1,TRBV5-1,TRBD1,14
TGTGCCAGCAGCTTTGGGACAGTCCTAAGGGATCAGCCCCAGCATTTT,CASSFGTVLRDQPQHF,NA,TRBJ1-5,TRBV12-1,NA,16
TGTGCCAGCAGTGGGCCTAGCGGGATAGGACCCGGGCAGTCAGATACGCAGTATTTT,CASSGPSGIGPGQSDTQYF,NA,TRBJ2-3,TRBV2,TRBD2,19
TGTGCCAGCAGTGTTGGCGGGGGGGCCTTCGGGGAGCTGTTTTTT,CASSVGGGAFGELFF,once,TRBJ2-2,TRBV2,TRBD2,15
TGCGCCAGCAGTGAGCTGAGACTAGCGGGGGGCCGCACAGATACGCAGTATTTT,CASSELRLAGGRTDTQYF,NA,TRBJ2-3,TRBV10-2,TRBD2,18
TGTGCCAGCAGCAACCCGGGACAGGGACCCGGGGAGCTGTTTTTT,CASSNPGQGPGELFF,NA,TRBJ2-2,TRBV5-4,TRBD1,15
TGCAGCGTAACCACAGGGTATGACAACTATGGCTACACCTTC,CSVTTGYDNYGYTF,NA,TRBJ1-2,TRBV29-1,NA,14
TGTGCCAGCAGCCTTAGGACTAGCGGGAGCTCCTACAATGAGCAGTTCTTC,CASSLRTSGSSYNEQFF,once,TRBJ2-1,TRBV9,TRBD2,17
TGCGCCAGCAGCTTGGGTCCTCTAGCGAGGGGGAACAATGAGCAGTTCTTC,CASSLGPLARGNNEQFF,NA,TRBJ2-1,TRBV5-1,NA,17
TGTGCCAGCAGTTTACGCGGTGACTATGGCTACACCTTC,CASSLRGDYGYTF,NA,TRBJ1-2,TRBV28,NA,13
TGTGCCAGCAGCCCGGGGGGGTCTCGGGCTAATGAAAAACTGTTTTTT,CASSPGGSRANEKLFF,NA,TRBJ1-4,TRBV5-4,NA,16
TGTGCCAGCTCACCACTCGTCGGGAACACTGAAGCTTTCTTT,CASSPLVGNTEAFF,NA,TRBJ1-1,TRBV18,NA,14
TGTGCCAGTAGGGCCTGGGACGGCGTGAGGCTGTTTTTT,CASRAWDGVRLFF,NA,TRBJ2-2,TRBV19,NA,13
TGTGCCAGTAGTATCTTTGGGGGGAACACTGAAGCTTTCTTT,CASSIFGGNTEAFF,NA,TRBJ1-1,TRBV19,NA,14
TGTGCCAGCAGCCCGGGGGCCAATCAGCCCCAGCATTTT,CASSPGANQPQHF,NA,TRBJ1-5,TRBV7-2,NA,13
TGTGCCAGTACCGGACAGAATTATCAGCCCCAGCATTTT,CASTGQNYQPQHF,NA,TRBJ1-5,TRBV19,NA,13
TGTGCCAGCAGTCAGCTAGCTCGGTCACCCCTCCACTTT,CASSQLARSPLHF,NA,TRBJ1-6,TRBV12-3/TRBV12-4,NA,13
TGTGCCACCAGCAGAGAACGGGGTGAGGGTGGCTACACCTTC,CATSRERGEGGYTF,NA,TRBJ1-2,TRBV15,NA,14
TGTGCCAGTAGTACAGTTATGGACAATGAGCAGTTCTTC,CASSTVMDNEQFF,NA,TRBJ2-1,TRBV19,NA,13
TGTGCCAGCAGCGGTGACAGCCGCTACACCTTC,CASSGDSRYTF,NA,TRBJ1-2,TRBV6-2/TRBV6-3,NA,11
TGTGCCAGCAGTTACCGGACGGTTAACACTGAAGCTTTCTTT,CASSYRTVNTEAFF,NA,TRBJ1-1,TRBV6-5,NA,14